This T cell receptor beta chain was obtained from a study of pediatric ulcerative colitis. Study context: Most patients had pancolitis, and two had left-sided colitis.

Findings and caveats of the study: No controls had the two rectal clonotypes shared by ulcerative colitis patients. This repertoire reflects total lymphocytes rather than subpopulations like regulatory T cells.

As to this clone: The antigen remains undetermined.

Trimming pared 0 bases from V and 1 base from J, leaving 15 bases between. The CDR3 has 17 residues. Germline V gene lookup returns CDR1 SGHAT and CDR2 FQNNGV. Each sample received Survey-level depth of up to 500,000 reads. Clones were sequenced by immunoSEQ multiplex PCR, and TCRdb holds only the in-frame ones, with some missing. This sample has roughly 64,000 clones; roughly nine tenths occur once, and the top ten carry about 3.5%. This receptor was taken from a boy younger than 18 with severe ulcerative colitis. Sequencing input: blood. J is TRBJ1-1 and V is TRBV11-2; a weak D match, TRBD1 (5 bases). The CDR3: CASSLELHGTGNTEAFF. CDR3 sequence (DNA): TGTGCCAGCAGCTTAGAGTTGCACGGGACGGGGAACACTGAAGCTTTCTTT.